What follows is one T cell receptor (beta chain) and its context. In the original workflow: Reference gene primer amplification gave nucleated cell count estimates. Libraries were prepared by immunoSEQ multiplex PCR; TCRdb keeps only in-frame clonotypes and omits some of them. V, J and clone size were drawn from that table, and D and trimming were deduced from the DNA. Counted here are approximately 85,000 clones, around four fifths occurring once; the ten biggest clones make up 10% to 15%. The data derive from a study of blood T cell repertoires in COVID-19. Study information: Samples of COVID-19 (acute and convalescent) were obtained from the United States, Italy and Spain. In each case, the material was cDNA or gDNA derived from T cells, B-cell-depleted T cells, or PBMCs.

Sequenced sample: peripheral blood. This TCR was recovered from a woman aged 70-85 years with active or convalescent COVID-19.

DNA for the CDR3: TGTGCCAGCAGCTTCCCTAGCACAGGGAATGGAAACACCATATATTTT. Protein product: CASSFPSTGNGNTIYF. The rearrangement links TRBV5-4 to TRBJ1-3; TRBD1 might be the D (6 bases). The CDR3 sequence is 16 residues long. Per the germline V gene, CDR1 is SGHNT and CDR2 is YYREEE (reference sequence). V was trimmed by 2 bases and J by 3 bases, leaving 15 bases between them.